This T cell receptor beta chain was sequenced during a study of shared clonotypes between healthy human individuals. Generated by immunoSEQ multiplex PCR, the TCRdb table keeps only in-frame clones and is missing some. This table holds fewer than 400,000 clones, less than 85% found once. This clone was seen a handful of times. Into CD45RA+ naive and CD45RA-negative memory subsets, the CD4+ cells were split. The V and J ends lost 5 bases and 4 bases respectively, with 21 bases between them. Per germline, CDR1 SGHKS and CDR2 YYEKEE (reference sequence). The CDR3 contains 16 residues. The sequenced material came from memory CD4+ T cells sorted from blood. The subset is: CD45RA-negative fraction. The gene calls are TRBV5-5 and TRBJ2-5, with D maybe TRBD2 (6 bases). The receptor comes from a man under 40 in good health. The CDR3 here is CASSPGLLMEGETQYF. The CDR3 nucleotides are TGTGCCAGCAGTCCGGGACTCCTGATGGAGGGAGAGACCCAGTACTTC.